These T cell receptor beta chains were read from a single sample in a study of T cell repertoires in cytomegalovirus infection. TCRdb reprocessed the reads with MiXCR, giving one entry per CDR3 protein. The sample lists 400,000 or so distinct CDR3 sequences, 15% to 20% occurring once. Sequenced sample: PBMCs. These receptor sequences come from a human donor in good health (CMV status not recorded). Some clones in this sample may be carry-over from other donors' samples. Each CDR3 is given without its conserved first and last residue.

V,CDR3
TRBV25-1,ASRDGRDEQY
TRBV6-6,ASSYLRTSGSTRGEQY
TRBV7-6,ASSLRRRGLAGGLNTGELF
TRBV5-1,ASSLVRGGDNEQF
TRBV20-1,SAMGWSSGTGEQY
TRBV4-2,ASSQELGARSTSTNEKLF
TRBV7-6,ARSLDDQPQH
TRBV28,ASNYQDRRLQPQH
TRBV20-1,SASPGPEQY
TRBV2,ASSGEGGGQPQH
TRBV5-1,ASSTGEVGETQY
TRBV7-2,ASSLRYNEQF
TRBV7-2,ASSLASSGGYNEQF
TRBV4-3,ASSQAGTGGLAGYT
TRBV11-2,ASSPRDRGSYEQY
TRBV12-3/TRBV12-4,ASSARGSQY
TRBV7-3,ASSPYPRSSSGNTIY
TRBV20-1,SAQSGEGGYEQY
TRBV2,ASSEGTRNQPQH
TRBV5-1,ASSPGQTQETQY